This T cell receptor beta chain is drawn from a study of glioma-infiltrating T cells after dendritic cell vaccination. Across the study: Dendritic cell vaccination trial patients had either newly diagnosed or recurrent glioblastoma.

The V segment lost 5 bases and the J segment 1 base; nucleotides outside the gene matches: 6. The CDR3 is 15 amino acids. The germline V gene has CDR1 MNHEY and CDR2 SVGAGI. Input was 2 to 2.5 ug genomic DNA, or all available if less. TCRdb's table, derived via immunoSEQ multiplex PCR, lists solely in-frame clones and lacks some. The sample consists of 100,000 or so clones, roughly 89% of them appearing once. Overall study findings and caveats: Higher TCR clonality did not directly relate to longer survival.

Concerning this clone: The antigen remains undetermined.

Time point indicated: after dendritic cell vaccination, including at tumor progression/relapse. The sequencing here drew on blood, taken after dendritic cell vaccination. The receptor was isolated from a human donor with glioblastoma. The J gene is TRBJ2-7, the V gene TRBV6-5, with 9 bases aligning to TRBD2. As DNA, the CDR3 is TGTGCCAGCAGTCGTCCGGGACTAGCATCCTACGAGCAGTACTTC. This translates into CASSRPGLASYEQYF.